Listed below are T cell receptor beta chains from one sample, sequenced in a study of T cell responses to AZD1222 COVID-19 vaccine. Assay used: immunoSEQ multiplex PCR; TCRdb lists only in-frame clones, some missing. Among roughly 130,000 clones listed, about 90% were seen once. The sample in question was peripheral blood, obtained 28 days after the second dose of the MenACWY control vaccine. Receptor source: an adult who received the MenACWY meningococcal vaccine as a control. The CDR3 runs from the conserved cysteine through the conserved F or W. The order of the fields is J gene, V gene, D gene, clone size, CDR3 protein, CDR3 DNA. The D gene is left open where the match is weak. Only part of the rows carry a size: once, few, many, or a class if the clone is expanded.

TRBJ2-7	TRBV3-1/TRBV3-2	.	.	CASSQGPAVSYEQYF	TGTGCCAGCAGCCAGGGACCGGCGGTCTCCTACGAGCAGTACTTC
TRBJ2-6	TRBV30	.	.	CASPSGPAGSGANVLTF	TGTGCCTCCCCCTCGGGACCGGCGGGCTCTGGGGCCAACGTCCTGACTTTC
TRBJ1-2	TRBV19	.	.	CASSIDRRYGYTF	TGTGCCAGTAGTATAGATCGGCGGTATGGCTACACCTTC
TRBJ2-1	TRBV19	TRBD1	once	CATHRQGASNEQFF	TGTGCCACCCACAGACAGGGGGCGAGCAATGAGCAGTTCTTC
TRBJ1-4	TRBV5-1	.	.	CASRNTGGLNEKLFF	TGCGCCAGCAGGAACACTGGAGGGCTTAATGAAAAACTGTTTTTT
TRBJ1-1	TRBV9	.	.	CASSVALDTEAFF	TGTGCCAGCAGCGTAGCTTTGGACACTGAAGCTTTCTTT
TRBJ1-4	TRBV18	.	.	CASSPTQGNNEKLFF	TGTGCCAGCTCACCAACGCAGGGAAATAATGAAAAACTGTTTTTT
TRBJ2-2	TRBV9	.	.	CASSVGGRGGITGELFF	TGTGCCAGCAGCGTAGGAGGCAGGGGAGGTATTACCGGGGAGCTGTTTTTT
TRBJ1-5	TRBV28	TRBD1	once	CASTQGDRAGNQPQHF	TGTGCCAGCACCCAAGGGGACAGGGCGGGCAATCAGCCCCAGCATTTT
TRBJ2-5	TRBV19	.	.	CASSIDRRETQYF	TGTGCCAGTAGTATAGATCGGCGGGAGACCCAGTACTTC
TRBJ2-1	TRBV5-1	TRBD2	.	CASSKGLAGLDEQFF	TGCGCCAGCAGCAAAGGACTAGCGGGACTAGATGAGCAGTTCTTC
TRBJ2-7	TRBV18	TRBD1	.	CASAFTGGEAEQYF	TGTGCCAGCGCATTTACAGGGGGCGAGGCGGAGCAGTACTTC
TRBJ2-1	TRBV2	.	.	CASSELGGYPNEQFF	TGTGCCAGCAGTGAACTAGGAGGGTATCCAAATGAGCAGTTCTTC
TRBJ1-1	TRBV28	.	once	CASSLLFSGGNTEAFF	TGTGCCAGCAGTTTATTATTTTCGGGGGGGAACACTGAAGCTTTCTTT
TRBJ1-1	TRBV29-1	.	few	CSGIGQSGTEAFF	TGCAGCGGAATCGGACAGAGTGGGACTGAAGCTTTCTTT